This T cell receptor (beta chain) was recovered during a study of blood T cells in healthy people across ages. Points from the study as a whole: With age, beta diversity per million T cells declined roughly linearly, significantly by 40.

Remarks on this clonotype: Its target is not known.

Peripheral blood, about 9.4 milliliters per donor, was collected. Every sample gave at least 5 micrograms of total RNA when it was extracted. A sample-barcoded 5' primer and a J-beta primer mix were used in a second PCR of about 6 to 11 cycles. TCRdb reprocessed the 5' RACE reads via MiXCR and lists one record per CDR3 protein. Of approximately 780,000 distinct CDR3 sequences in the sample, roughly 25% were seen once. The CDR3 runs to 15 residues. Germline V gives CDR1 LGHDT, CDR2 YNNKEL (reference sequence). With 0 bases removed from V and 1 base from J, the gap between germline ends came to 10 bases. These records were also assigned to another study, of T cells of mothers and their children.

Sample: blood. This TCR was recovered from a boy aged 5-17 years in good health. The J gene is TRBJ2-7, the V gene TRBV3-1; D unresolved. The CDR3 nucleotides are TGTGCCAGCAGCCAAGACCCGTTTGATTCCTACGAGCAGTACTTC. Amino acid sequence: CASSQDPFDSYEQYF.